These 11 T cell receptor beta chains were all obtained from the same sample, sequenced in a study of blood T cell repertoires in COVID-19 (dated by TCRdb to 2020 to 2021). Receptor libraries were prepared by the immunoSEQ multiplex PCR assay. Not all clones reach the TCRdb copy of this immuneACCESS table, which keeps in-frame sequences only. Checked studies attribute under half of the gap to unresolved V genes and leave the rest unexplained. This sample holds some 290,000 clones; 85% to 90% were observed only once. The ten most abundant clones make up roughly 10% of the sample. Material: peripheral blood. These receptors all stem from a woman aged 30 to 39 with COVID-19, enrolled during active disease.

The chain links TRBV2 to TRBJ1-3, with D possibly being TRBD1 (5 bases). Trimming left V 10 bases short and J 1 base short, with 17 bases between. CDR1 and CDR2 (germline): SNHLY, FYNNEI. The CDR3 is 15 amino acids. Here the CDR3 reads CATWRTGESGNTIYF. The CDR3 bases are TGTGCCACCTGGAGAACGGGGGAATCTGGAAACACCATATATTTT. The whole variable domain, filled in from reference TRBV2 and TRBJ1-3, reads EPEVTQTPSHQVTQMGQEVILRCVPISNHLYFYWYRQILGQKVEFLVSFYNNEISEKSEIFDDQFSVERPDGSNFTLKIRSTKLEDSAMYFCATWRTGESGNTIYFGEGSWLTVV.

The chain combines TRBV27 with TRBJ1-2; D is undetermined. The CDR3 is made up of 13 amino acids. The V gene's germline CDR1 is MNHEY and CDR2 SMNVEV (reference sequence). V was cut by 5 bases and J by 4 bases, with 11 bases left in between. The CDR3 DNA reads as TGTGCCAGCAGTACACAGAATTTCTATGGCTACACCTTC. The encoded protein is CASSTQNFYGYTF.

CDR3 amino acids: CASRKVGGEETQYF. In DNA, the CDR3 is TGTGCCAGCCGAAAGGTGGGGGGAGAAGAGACCCAGTACTTC. The rearrangement links TRBV18 to TRBJ2-5; a possible D gene is TRBD2 (6 bases). V shed 8 bases and J shed 3 bases, with 16 bases lying between them. Germline lookup yields CDR1 KGHSH and CDR2 LQKENI. The CDR3 is 14 amino acids.

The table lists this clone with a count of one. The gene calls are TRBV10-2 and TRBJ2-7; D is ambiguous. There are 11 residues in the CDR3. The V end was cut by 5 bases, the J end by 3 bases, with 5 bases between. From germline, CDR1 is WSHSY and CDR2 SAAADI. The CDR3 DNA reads TGCGCCAGCAGTTCCAACTACGAGCAGTACTTC. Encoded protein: CASSSNYEQYF.

The CDR3 loop is CASSQVTGANYGYTF. Here the CDR3 DNA reads TGCGCCAGCAGCCAGGTTACAGGGGCTAACTATGGCTACACCTTC. The chain recombines TRBV4-1 with TRBJ1-2; 7 positions match TRBD1. With V trimmed by 3 bases and J by 0 bases, 4 bases remained unmatched. Germline loops: CDR1 MGHRA, CDR2 YSYEKL. This CDR3 comprises 15 residues.

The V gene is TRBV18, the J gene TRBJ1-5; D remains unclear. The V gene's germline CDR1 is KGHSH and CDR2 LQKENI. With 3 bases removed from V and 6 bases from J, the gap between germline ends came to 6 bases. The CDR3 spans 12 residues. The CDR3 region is CASSPGGQPQHF. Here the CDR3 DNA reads TGTGCCAGCTCACCCGGTGGTCAGCCCCAGCATTTT.

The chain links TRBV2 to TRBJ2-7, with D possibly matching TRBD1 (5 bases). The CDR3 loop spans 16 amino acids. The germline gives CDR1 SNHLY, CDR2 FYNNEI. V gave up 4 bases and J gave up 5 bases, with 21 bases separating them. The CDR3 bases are TGTGCCAGCAGTGGCTCGGTCCCCCTGCTACAGGACGAGCAGTACTTC. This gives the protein CASSGSVPLLQDEQYF.

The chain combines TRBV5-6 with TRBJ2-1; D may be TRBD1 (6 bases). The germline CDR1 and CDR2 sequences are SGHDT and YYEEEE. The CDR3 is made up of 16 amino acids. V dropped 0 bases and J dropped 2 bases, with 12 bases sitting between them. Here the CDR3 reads CASSLEVGGTYNEQFF. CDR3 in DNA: TGTGCCAGCAGCTTGGAGGTAGGGGGAACCTACAATGAGCAGTTCTTC.

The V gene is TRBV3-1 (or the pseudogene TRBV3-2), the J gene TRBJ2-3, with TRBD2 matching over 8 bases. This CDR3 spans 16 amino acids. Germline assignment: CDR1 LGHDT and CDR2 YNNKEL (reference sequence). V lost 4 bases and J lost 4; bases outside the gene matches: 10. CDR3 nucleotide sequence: TGTGCCAGCAGCCGCCAAATAGCGGGGAGGTCAGATACGCAGTATTTT. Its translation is CASSRQIAGRSDTQYF.

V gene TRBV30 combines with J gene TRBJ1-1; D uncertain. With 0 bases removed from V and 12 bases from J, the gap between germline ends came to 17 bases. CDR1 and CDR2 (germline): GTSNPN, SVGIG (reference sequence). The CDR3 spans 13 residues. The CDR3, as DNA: TGTGCCTGGAGTGTCAGTAGCGCGGGGAGGACTTTCTTT. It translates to CAWSVSSAGRTFF.

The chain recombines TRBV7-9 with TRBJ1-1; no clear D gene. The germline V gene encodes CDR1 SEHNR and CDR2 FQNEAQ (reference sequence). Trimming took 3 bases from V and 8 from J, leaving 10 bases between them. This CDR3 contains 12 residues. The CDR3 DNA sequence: TGTGCCAGCAGCTTGAGCGGAGTCGAAGCTTTCTTT. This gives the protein CASSLSGVEAFF.